A selection of T cell receptor beta chains follows, all from one sample in a study of blood T cell repertoires in COVID-19. The assay was immunoSEQ multiplex PCR, and TCRdb's table has in-frame clones only and misses some. The sample yields roughly 40,000 clones, about 87% seen once. The sample consisted of peripheral blood. The receptor source for this set is a human donor in a cohort sampled during active COVID-19. CDR3s include the opening cysteine and the closing phenylalanine or tryptophan. Fields, in order: V gene, CDR3 length, J gene, CDR3 protein.

TRBV5-1	15	TRBJ1-1	CASSSRPRGNTEAFF
TRBV24-1	15	TRBJ1-1	CATSDSGTGNTEAFF
TRBV2	11	TRBJ2-5	CASSLKETQYF
TRBV19	15	TRBJ2-3	CASSSTGIGMDTQYF
TRBV29-1	11	TRBJ2-7	CSVTTGYEQYF
TRBV18	14	TRBJ2-5	CASSRSQGQETQYF
TRBV9	14	TRBJ2-1	CASKREDPYNEQFF
TRBV6-6	14	TRBJ2-1	CASSRFQGGNEQFF
TRBV21-1	16	TRBJ1-1	CASSSSPLSVRTEAFF
TRBV6-5	15	TRBJ2-5	CASSPRTGSPETQYF
TRBV4-2	13	TRBJ2-1	CASSQTGNDEQFF
TRBV5-1	17	TRBJ1-6	CASTRGGRSSYNSPLHF
TRBV28	18	TRBJ1-3	CASSLWIHRVFSGNTIYF
TRBV7-9	14	TRBJ1-1	CASSLGQMNTEAFF
TRBV4-3	16	TRBJ1-2	CASSQDYPHGEYGYTF
TRBV9	16	TRBJ1-2	CASSVEAGLTNYGYTF
TRBV10-3	14	TRBJ1-1	CAISEGYERTEAFF
TRBV11-1	15	TRBJ2-2	CASSFGSDYTGELFF
TRBV19	12	TRBJ1-2	CASSRLNYGYTF
TRBV6-6	15	TRBJ2-7	CASSQGLAGVYEQYF
TRBV28	12	TRBJ2-2	CATDRNTGELFF
TRBV2	14	TRBJ1-5	CASTADRGSQPQHF
TRBV10-3	14	TRBJ2-1	CAQKEEGLYNEQFF
TRBV2	14	TRBJ1-6	CASRTGQLNSPLHF
TRBV4-1	15	TRBJ2-7	CASSQDGLAGGPEYF
TRBV2	16	TRBJ1-5	CASSEGLGQGNQPQHF
TRBV18	13	TRBJ2-7	CASSPDSSYEQYF
TRBV28	14	TRBJ2-1	CASSRPSQINEQFF
TRBV9	15	TRBJ2-3	CASSVAAGLTDTQYF
TRBV2	14	TRBJ1-3	CASRLTVSGNTIYF
TRBV5-4	14	TRBJ2-4	CASSLELAKNIQYF